This TCR beta chain was obtained from a study of blood T cell repertoires in COVID-19. The germline CDR1 and CDR2 sequences are SGHTA and FQGTGA. This CDR3 is 15 amino acids long. J gave up 5 bases and V 4 bases, and 8 bases lay outside the gene matches. Authors' data handling: The assay estimated nucleated cells by amplifying reference gene primers. Sequencing used immunoSEQ multiplex PCR; TCRdb keeps in-frame clones, though not all of them. D and trimming come from the DNA, and the V and J calls and clone size come from that table. The sample lists around 250,000 clones; 83% were seen once. This clonotype originated in a man in his forties with active or convalescent COVID-19. The rearrangement links TRBV7-3 to TRBJ2-5; TRBD2 aligns across 9 bases. The specimen was peripheral blood. CDR3 in DNA: TGTGCCAGCAGCTATGGGACTAGCTTTCCGGAGACCCAGTACTTC. Protein: CASSYGTSFPETQYF.